These 16 T cell receptor beta chains were all obtained from the same sample, sequenced in a study of blood T cells in healthy people across ages. The second PCR ran about 6 to 11 cycles with a sample-barcoded 5' primer and J-beta primers. In TCRdb, the 5' RACE reads were re-called with MiXCR into one record per CDR3 protein. The sample lists 1,500,000 or so distinct CDR3 sequences; approximately 39% were seen once. Sequences were obtained from blood. All receptors derive from a young woman in good health.

The rearrangement uses TRBV4-1 and TRBJ2-3; D remains ambiguous. There are 16 residues in the CDR3. Germline CDR1 MGHRA, CDR2 YSYEKL. Trimming took off 4 bases at V and 0 bases at J, with 14 bases between the two ends. DNA of the CDR3: TGCGCCAGCAGCCGCCGACCAATGTCAAGCACAGATACGCAGTATTTT. It specifies CASSRRPMSSTDTQYF.

This clonotype was recorded only once. The V gene is TRBV13, the J gene TRBJ1-2; D is unclear. The CDR3 contains 14 residues. Germline-derived CDR1 and CDR2 are PRHDT and FYEKMQ (reference sequence). V gave up 6 bases and J gave up 8 bases, with 19 bases separating them. Here the CDR3 reads CASSAASVGGGYTF. CDR3 in DNA: TGTGCCAGCAGTGCTGCCTCCGTAGGAGGAGGCTACACCTTC. The whole variable domain, filled in from reference TRBV13 and TRBJ1-2, reads AAGVIQSPRHLIKEKRETATLKCYPIPRHDTVYWYQQGPGQDPQFLISFYEKMQSDKGSIPDRFSAQQFSDYHSELNMSSLELGDSALYFCASSAASVGGGYTFGSGTRLTVV.

This clonotype was detected a few times. The chain uses TRBV6-5 and TRBJ1-6, with D hard to call. Trimming stripped 8 bases from V and 10 bases from J, with 18 bases between. The CDR3 is 14 residues long. Germline CDR1 reads MNHEY; CDR2 reads SVGAGI. The CDR3 loop is CASPIGGPNSPLHF. The CDR3 DNA sequence: TGTGCCAGCCCTATTGGAGGTCCTAACTCACCCCTCCACTTT.

J is TRBJ2-1 and V is TRBV4-1; D is perhaps TRBD1 (6 bases). Germline CDR1 reads MGHRA; CDR2 reads YSYEKL. The CDR3 extends over 15 amino acids. The germline V and J ends were trimmed by 5 bases and 10 bases, with 21 bases remaining between them. CDR3 DNA: TGCGCCAGCAGCGAACTCCGGGACAACTCCTACGAGCAGTTCTTC. This gives the protein CASSELRDNSYEQFF.

In DNA, the CDR3 is TGTGCCAGCAGCTTAGTTGGGACCAAAGAGACCCAGTTCTTC. Translating it yields CASSLVGTKETQFF. The chain joins TRBV7-9 to TRBJ2-1; D tentatively fits TRBD1 or TRBD2 (5 bases each). Trimming stripped 1 base from V and 13 bases from J, with 17 bases between. Per the germline V gene, CDR1 is SEHNR and CDR2 is FQNEAQ (reference sequence). The CDR3 consists of 14 residues.

The rearrangement links TRBV7-9 to TRBJ2-4; TRBD2 aligns across 9 bases. The CDR3 length is 19 residues. Germline V CDR1 and CDR2: SEHNR, FQNEAQ (reference sequence). J was trimmed by 13 bases and V by 3 bases; bases with no gene match: 25. CDR3 amino acids: CASSLGRTSVSFPNNEQYF. The DNA for the CDR3 is TGTGCCAGCAGCTTGGGTCGGACTAGCGTGTCGTTCCCTAATAATGAGCAGTACTTC.

The chain carries TRBV7-2 and TRBJ1-2; D not resolved. The V end was cut by 4 bases, the J end by 8 bases, with 11 bases between. Germline V lookup: CDR1 SGHTA, CDR2 FQGNSA. This CDR3 spans 12 amino acids. CDR3 residues: CASSYRTEGYTF. In DNA form, the CDR3 reads TGTGCCAGCAGCTACCGAACCGAGGGCTACACCTTC.

This rearrangement joins TRBV20-1 to TRBJ2-4; TRBD1 aligns across 7 bases. V dropped 1 base and J dropped 14; count of bases not matched to a gene: 8. The CDR3 runs 12 residues. CDR1 is DFQATT, CDR2 SNEGSKA, per germline (reference sequence). For the CDR3, the DNA is TGCAGTGCTAGAGCCGGGACAGCCGGGGAGTACTTC. Amino acids: CSARAGTAGEYF.

This rearrangement joins TRBV4-3 to TRBJ2-3; the D gene could be TRBD1 or TRBD2 (6 bases each). The length of the CDR3 is 17 residues. V was clipped by 4 bases and J by 2 bases, with 19 bases between them. Germline CDR1 is LGHNA and CDR2 is YSLEER. DNA of the CDR3: TGCGCCAGCAGCCTAGGGGATGAGGGGGGTTTCACAGATACGCAGTATTTT. Its translation is CASSLGDEGGFTDTQYF.

This clonotype has a handful of counts. The chain couples TRBV9 to TRBJ2-7; 10 nucleotides match TRBD2. Germline CDR1 SGDLS, CDR2 YYNGEE. The V and J ends lost 4 bases and 4 bases, in that order; junction bases with no gene match: 8. The CDR3 covers 15 residues. The CDR3: CASSPTSGRGYEQYF. CDR3 DNA: TGTGCCAGCAGCCCAACCAGCGGGAGGGGATACGAGCAGTACTTC.

Details on this clonotype: At one end, the junction sequence differs from germline, possibly due to a read error. In DNA form, the CDR3 reads TGTGCTAGCAGCTTCGGAACGTCGCTCACAGATACGCAGTATTTT. Translating gives CASSFGTSLTDTQYF. The chain employs TRBV7-7 and TRBJ2-3; D not certain. This CDR3 contains 15 residues. CDR1 and CDR2 from the germline V gene are SSHAT and FNYEAQ (reference sequence). The complete variable domain, with remaining parts taken from reference TRBV7-7 and TRBJ2-3, reads GAGVSQSPRYKVTKRGQDVTLRCDPISSHATLYWYQQALGQGPEFLTYFNYEAQPDKSGLPSDRFSAERPEGSISTLTIQRTEQRDSAMYRCASSFGTSLTDTQYFGPGTRLTVL.

The V call is TRBV20-1, the J call TRBJ2-3; D is unclear. Deletions cut 4 bases from V and 1 base from J, with 12 bases between. The CDR3 consists of 14 residues. Germline CDR1 and CDR2: DFQATT and SNEGSKA (reference sequence). In nucleotides, the CDR3 is TGCAGTGCTAAAATTACTCTAGGCACAGATACGCAGTATTTT. Protein: CSAKITLGTDTQYF.

V usage is TRBV20-1 and J usage is TRBJ1-4, with 9 bases that match TRBD1. V gave up 3 bases and J gave up 8 bases; unmatched junction bases: 7. The CDR3 has 14 amino acids. CDR1 and CDR2 from the germline V gene are DFQATT and SNEGSKA (reference sequence). CDR3 coding DNA: TGCAGTGCTAGCCAACAGGGGGCTTGGGAAAAACTGTTTTTT. Residues: CSASQQGAWEKLFF.

This sequence joins TRBV3-1 and TRBJ2-3; D possibly corresponds to TRBD2 (5 bases). There are 14 residues in the CDR3. The germline V gene has CDR1 LGHDT and CDR2 YNNKEL (reference sequence). V was shortened by 3 bases and J by 7 bases, with 14 bases between the two germline ends. CDR3 region: CASSQTTLAYTQYF. The CDR3 DNA is TGTGCCAGCAGCCAGACTACCCTCGCCTATACGCAGTATTTT.

The V and J genes are TRBV20-1 and TRBJ1-6; TRBD1 is a possible D gene (5 bases). The CDR3 is 13 residues long. Trimming removed 6 bases from V and 4 bases from J, with 10 bases in between. The germline V gene has CDR1 DFQATT and CDR2 SNEGSKA (reference sequence). The CDR3 protein is CSAVTDYNSPLHF. As DNA, the CDR3 is TGCAGTGCCGTGACAGATTATAATTCACCCCTCCACTTT.

In nucleotides, the CDR3 is TGTGCCAGCACTTGGGGACAGGGTGGCTGTGGCTACACCTTC. Translation gives CASTWGQGGCGYTF. The rearrangement joins TRBV12-3 or TRBV12-4 to TRBJ1-2; 9 bases are a match to TRBD1. The CDR3 consists of 14 residues. Unmatched junction bases numbered 10, after V lost 7 bases and J lost 7 bases.